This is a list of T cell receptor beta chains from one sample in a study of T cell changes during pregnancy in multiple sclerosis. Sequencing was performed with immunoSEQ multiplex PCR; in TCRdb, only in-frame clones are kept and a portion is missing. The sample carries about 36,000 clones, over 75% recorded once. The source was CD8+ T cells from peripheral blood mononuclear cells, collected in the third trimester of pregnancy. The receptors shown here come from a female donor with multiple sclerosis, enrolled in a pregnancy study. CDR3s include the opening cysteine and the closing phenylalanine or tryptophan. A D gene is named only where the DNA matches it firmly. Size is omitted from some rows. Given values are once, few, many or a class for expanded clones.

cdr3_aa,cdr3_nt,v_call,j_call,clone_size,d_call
CASSQGVATHEQYF,TGCGCCAGCAGCCAGGGAGTAGCAACCCACGAGCAGTACTTC,TRBV4-1,TRBJ2-7,NA,NA
CASSEGLSNQPQHF,TGTGCCAGCAGTGAGGGGCTTAGCAATCAGCCCCAGCATTTT,TRBV6-4,TRBJ1-5,NA,NA
CASRSRGRDQPQHF,TGTGCCAGTAGATCCAGGGGGCGCGATCAGCCCCAGCATTTT,TRBV19,TRBJ1-5,few,TRBD1
CASSIGARTYEQYF,TGTGCCAGTAGTATAGGTGCCAGAACCTACGAGCAGTACTTC,TRBV19,TRBJ2-7,NA,NA
CSVGGTFF,TGCAGCGTTGGAGGTACTTTCTTT,TRBV29-1,TRBJ1-1,NA,NA
CASSPTDIISYEQYF,TGTGCCAGCTCACCTACGGACATCATCTCCTACGAGCAGTACTTC,TRBV18,TRBJ2-7,NA,NA
CASSLVPAGELFF,TGTGCCAGCAGCTTAGTTCCGGCCGGGGAGCTGTTTTTT,TRBV7-8,TRBJ2-2,NA,NA
CASCLWRGNYEQYF,TGTGCCAGCTGTTTGTGGAGAGGAAATTACGAGCAGTACTTC,TRBV7-2,TRBJ2-7,NA,NA
CASSTPGGGRSFNEQFF,TGTGCCAGCAGCACCCCGGGGGGCGGGAGATCGTTCAATGAGCAGTTCTTC,TRBV13,TRBJ2-1,NA,NA
CASSLYRQETQYF,TGTGCCAGCAGCTTATACAGACAAGAGACCCAGTACTTC,TRBV13,TRBJ2-5,NA,NA
CASSTGVAAGELFF,TGTGCCAGCAGCACAGGGGTTGCGGCCGGGGAGCTGTTTTTT,TRBV5-4,TRBJ2-2,NA,TRBD1
CASSYNQNTEAFF,TGTGCCAGCAGTTACAATCAGAACACTGAAGCTTTCTTT,TRBV6-5,TRBJ1-1,NA,NA
CASSQYRALSGYTF,TGCGCCAGCAGCCAATACAGGGCATTGAGTGGCTACACCTTC,TRBV4-3,TRBJ1-2,once,NA
CASTGGMNTEAFF,TGTGCCTCCACGGGGGGAATGAACACTGAAGCTTTCTTT,TRBV30,TRBJ1-1,NA,NA
CASSPITTSGTGNEQFF,TGTGCCAGCAGTCCGATCACGACTAGCGGGACAGGCAATGAGCAGTTCTTC,TRBV27,TRBJ2-1,NA,TRBD2
CASSHSGGDDEQYF,TGCGCCAGCAGCCACAGTGGGGGCGACGACGAGCAGTACTTC,TRBV5-1,TRBJ2-7,NA,NA
CASSIEQFYPPYGYTF,TGTGCCAGTAGTATCGAACAGTTCTATCCACCCTATGGCTACACCTTC,TRBV19,TRBJ1-2,NA,NA
CASSLDSYRALQPQHF,TGTGCCAGCAGCTTAGATAGTTACAGGGCCTTGCAGCCCCAGCATTTT,TRBV7-8,TRBJ1-5,NA,NA
CASSSLSGGSSYEQYF,TGTGCCAGCAGTTCCCTTAGCGGAGGGAGCAGCTACGAGCAGTACTTC,TRBV27,TRBJ2-7,NA,NA
CASSPPRPSSYEQYF,TGTGCCAGCAGCCCCCCCCGCCCGAGCTCCTACGAGCAGTACTTC,TRBV7-9,TRBJ2-7,NA,NA
CASSSSLAGGRETQYF,TGTGCCAGCAGCTCTTCACTAGCGGGGGGCAGGGAGACCCAGTACTTC,TRBV7-9,TRBJ2-5,NA,TRBD2
CASGTTSGAETQYF,TGTGCCAGCGGAACGACTAGCGGGGCGGAGACCCAGTACTTC,TRBV27,TRBJ2-5,NA,TRBD2
CASSHGTGVGYGYTF,TGTGCCAGCAGTCACGGGACAGGGGTGGGCTATGGCTACACCTTC,TRBV6-5,TRBJ1-2,NA,TRBD1
CASSPRGQGLGNEQYF,TGTGCCAGCTCACCACGGGGACAGGGACTTGGCAACGAGCAGTACTTC,TRBV18,TRBJ2-7,NA,TRBD1
CAISGRLDGDYEQYF,TGTGCCATCAGTGGCAGACTAGATGGGGACTACGAGCAGTACTTC,TRBV10-3,TRBJ2-7,NA,NA
CASSGYRGHTSYEQYF,TGTGCCAGCAGCGGATACAGGGGCCATACTTCTTACGAGCAGTACTTC,TRBV9,TRBJ2-7,NA,TRBD1
CASVREGGANQPQHF,TGTGCCAGCGTAAGAGAGGGAGGAGCTAATCAGCCCCAGCATTTT,TRBV7-9,TRBJ1-5,NA,NA
CASSAPRENEQFF,TGTGCCAGCAGCGCTCCCCGGGAGAATGAGCAGTTCTTC,TRBV7-9,TRBJ2-1,NA,NA
CASSLGSAASYEQYF,TGTGCCAGCAGCTTAGGCTCAGCGGCCTCCTACGAGCAGTACTTC,TRBV7-7,TRBJ2-7,NA,NA
CASSLERGNEQYF,TGTGCCAGCAGCTTAGAAAGGGGCAACGAGCAGTACTTC,TRBV7-9,TRBJ2-7,NA,NA
CASSQAERGVADTQYF,TGCGCCAGCAGCCAAGCCGAGCGGGGGGTGGCAGATACGCAGTATTTT,TRBV4-3,TRBJ2-3,hyperexpanded,TRBD2
CASGDEQFF,TGTGCCTCCGGGGATGAGCAGTTCTTC,TRBV30,TRBJ2-1,NA,NA
CASSSPNWTGRATNEKLFF,TGTGCCAGCAGCTCCCCTAATTGGACAGGAAGGGCAACTAATGAAAAACTGTTTTTT,TRBV5-5,TRBJ1-4,NA,TRBD1
CASSFLGLRFNEQFF,TGTGCCAGCAGCTTTTTGGGACTAAGATTCAATGAGCAGTTCTTC,TRBV7-3,TRBJ2-1,NA,TRBD2
CASSDPGRISGKYYNEQFF,TGTGCCAGCAGCGACCCGGGACGGATTAGCGGCAAGTACTACAATGAGCAGTTCTTC,TRBV5-6,TRBJ2-1,NA,NA
CASSPYTAESTDTQYF,TGTGCCAGCTCACCATATACAGCGGAGAGCACAGATACGCAGTATTTT,TRBV18,TRBJ2-3,once,NA
CSVELRGRNYGYTF,TGCAGCGTTGAACTCAGGGGGCGAAACTATGGCTACACCTTC,TRBV29-1,TRBJ1-2,NA,TRBD1
CASSDRGPNQPQHF,TGTGCCAGCAGTGACAGGGGGCCCAATCAGCCCCAGCATTTT,TRBV2,TRBJ1-5,NA,TRBD1
CAISAGRSSYEQYF,TGTGCCATCAGTGCCGGAAGGAGCTCCTACGAGCAGTACTTC,TRBV10-3,TRBJ2-7,NA,NA
CASSPGLAGGLYTDTQYF,TGTGCCAGCAGCCCCGGACTAGCGGGGGGACTATACACAGATACGCAGTATTTT,TRBV9,TRBJ2-3,NA,TRBD2
CASTPRADPAYEQYF,TGTGCCAGCACCCCGCGGGCGGACCCTGCCTACGAGCAGTACTTC,TRBV6-1,TRBJ2-7,NA,NA
CASSPGIQGSDTDTQYF,TGCGCCAGCAGCCCAGGCATACAGGGTTCCGACACAGATACGCAGTATTTT,TRBV4-3,TRBJ2-3,NA,NA
CASSERTGDPGELFF,TGCGCCAGCAGTGAGAGGACAGGGGACCCCGGGGAGCTGTTTTTT,TRBV10-2,TRBJ2-2,NA,TRBD1
CASSLLHGESGANVLTF,TGTGCCAGCAGCCTGTTACATGGGGAGTCAGGGGCCAACGTCCTGACTTTC,TRBV7-6,TRBJ2-6,NA,NA